These T cell receptor beta chains were read from a single sample in a study of CD8+ T cells in alopecia areata. Clones were read by immunoSEQ multiplex PCR, and TCRdb kept only the in-frame ones, dropping some. The sample gives about 180,000 clones, roughly 50% of which show up once; more than 10% is in the top ten. Here the sequenced sample was CD8+ T cells sorted from blood, taken at week 24, from a patient treated with tofacitinib. Receptor source: a human donor with alopecia areata. The CDR3 runs from the conserved cysteine through the conserved F or W. D genes are given only for firm matches. Clone size, where shown, is once, few, many, or a class for clones that have expanded.

>TRBV14|TRBJ1-2|.|.
TGTGCCAGCAGCCTCCTCCGAAGCGGGGGCGAAGACGGCTACACCTTC
CASSLLRSGGEDGYTF
>TRBV7-9|TRBJ1-2|.|.
TGTGCCAGCAGCTTGGGGCTAGCTAACTATGGCTACACCTTC
CASSLGLANYGYTF
>TRBV23-1|TRBJ1-6|.|TRBD1
TGCGCCAGCAGTCAATCGGGTTGTGACAGGGTTGGTTCACCCCTCCACTTT
CASSQSGCDRVGSPLHF
>TRBV27|TRBJ2-7|.|.
TGTGCCAGCCGCCCAGCTAGCGTCTTAAGGGAGCAGTACTTC
CASRPASVLREQYF
>TRBV7-2|TRBJ2-1|.|.
TGTGCCAGCAGCTTAGGGGGATATCGTACTTACAATGAGCAGTTCTTC
CASSLGGYRTYNEQFF
>TRBV19|TRBJ1-1|few|TRBD1
TGTGCCAGCAGCGAAAGGACAGGTTTAACTGAAGCTTTCTTT
CASSERTGLTEAFF
>TRBV13|TRBJ1-1|.|.
TGTGCCAGCAGCCTCATGGCCTCGAACACTGAAGCTTTCTTT
CASSLMASNTEAFF
>TRBV7-9|TRBJ2-7|few|.
TGTGCCAGCAGCAATCCGGGAAGGGAGCAGTACTTC
CASSNPGREQYF
>TRBV4-1|TRBJ2-1|.|.
TGCGCCAGCAGCCATCAAGGGGAGGATGAGCAGTTCTTC
CASSHQGEDEQFF
>TRBV7-9|TRBJ1-1|.|.
TGTGCCAGCAGGGCTCCGGGACAGAACACTGAAGCTTTCTTT
CASRAPGQNTEAFF
>TRBV10-2|TRBJ2-3|.|TRBD2
TGCGCCAGCAGTGAGTCCGGGACTAGCGACCTGATTACGCAGTATTTT
CASSESGTSDLITQYF
>TRBV30|TRBJ2-7|.|.
TGTGCCTGGATAGAGGGGAACGAGCAGTACTTC
CAWIEGNEQYF
>TRBV30|TRBJ2-5|.|.
TGTGCCTGGAGTCTGCCCCGTGAGACCCAGTACTTC
CAWSLPRETQYF
>TRBV30|TRBJ2-7|.|TRBD1
TGTGCCTGGACACACGGACAGGGGTACGAGCAGTACTTC
CAWTHGQGYEQYF
>TRBV2|TRBJ2-1|.|TRBD1
TGTGCCAGCAGCGAGGACAGGGAGCAGTTCTTC
CASSEDREQFF
>TRBV19|TRBJ1-2|.|TRBD1
TGTGCCAGTAGTGCCGGGGAGGGGGCAAATGGCTACACCTTC
CASSAGEGANGYTF
>TRBV29-1|TRBJ1-5|few|TRBD1
TGCAGCGTTGAGACAGGGAGCAATCAGCCCCAGCATTTT
CSVETGSNQPQHF
>TRBV6-4|TRBJ1-2|once|TRBD1
TGTGCCAGCAGTGACGGTCAGGGGGCGTATGGCTACACCTTC
CASSDGQGAYGYTF
>TRBV19|TRBJ1-1|.|TRBD1
TGTGCCAGTGTGACAGGGGATCGCACTGAAGCTTTCTTT
CASVTGDRTEAFF
>TRBV15|TRBJ1-1|.|.
TGTGCCACCAGCAGAGAGGTTGGGAGAATGAACACTGAAGCTTTCTTT
CATSREVGRMNTEAFF
>TRBV10-3|TRBJ2-7|few|TRBD1
TGTGCCACAGGGACAGGGGACACCTACGAGCAGTACTTC
CATGTGDTYEQYF
>TRBV29-1|TRBJ2-7|few|.
TGCAGCGTTGGCCGGGGCTCCTACGAGCAGTACTTC
CSVGRGSYEQYF
>TRBV7-9|TRBJ2-5|.|.
TGTGCCAGCAGCCTACGGACCGGACCCCAAGAGACCCAGTACTTC
CASSLRTGPQETQYF
>TRBV7-9|TRBJ2-3|.|TRBD1
TGTGCCAGCAGCCAACCGGGACAGAATACGCAGTATTTT
CASSQPGQNTQYF
>TRBV29-1|TRBJ2-1|.|.
TGCAGCGTTGAAGGGGGGGCCCTCTACAATGAGCAGTTCTTC
CSVEGGALYNEQFF
>TRBV7-9|TRBJ2-1|.|TRBD2
TGTGCCAGCAGCCCCTTAGTAGCGGGGGCGCCCTACAATGAGCAGTTCTTC
CASSPLVAGAPYNEQFF
>TRBV5-6|TRBJ1-6|.|.
TGTGCCAGCAGCCCAGGGACACATTCACCCCTCCACTTT
CASSPGTHSPLHF
>TRBV12-5|TRBJ1-1|.|.
TGTGCTAGTGGTTCCACAGTCAACACTGAAGCTTTCTTT
CASGSTVNTEAFF
>TRBV7-9|TRBJ1-2|.|TRBD1
TGTGCCAGCAGCTCAGACAGGGGGCCGGGCTACACCTTC
CASSSDRGPGYTF
>TRBV19|TRBJ2-1|.|TRBD2
TGTGCCAGTAGTCCGGAACTAGCGGGGACTTACAATGAGCAGTTCTTC
CASSPELAGTYNEQFF
>TRBV29-1|TRBJ1-2|.|.
TGCAGCGTTGACCGGGGGGGACGTGGCTACACCTTC
CSVDRGGRGYTF
>TRBV7-9|TRBJ2-2|.|.
TGTGCCAGCAGAAAAGAGCGAGGCACCGGGGAGCTGTTTTTT
CASRKERGTGELFF
>TRBV4-3|TRBJ2-1|.|TRBD2
TGCGCCAGCAGCCGAAAAACACCGGGGACTAGCGGGGCCTACAATGAGCAGTTCTTC
CASSRKTPGTSGAYNEQFF
>TRBV7-6|TRBJ2-5|.|TRBD2
TGTGCCAGCAGCCAGGGGAGCGGGGGGTTCCAAGAGACCCAGTACTTC
CASSQGSGGFQETQYF
>TRBV25-1|TRBJ2-1|.|.
TGTGCCACTGGGAGCAATGAGCAGTTCTTC
CATGSNEQFF
>TRBV19|TRBJ1-6|few|.
TGTGCCAGTAGTATGAAGGATAGCTCCTATAATTCACCCCTCCACTTT
CASSMKDSSYNSPLHF
>TRBV5-1|TRBJ2-1|few|TRBD1
TGCGCCAGCAGCTTGGCCTGGACAGGGAGTAGTAATGAGCAGTTCTTC
CASSLAWTGSSNEQFF